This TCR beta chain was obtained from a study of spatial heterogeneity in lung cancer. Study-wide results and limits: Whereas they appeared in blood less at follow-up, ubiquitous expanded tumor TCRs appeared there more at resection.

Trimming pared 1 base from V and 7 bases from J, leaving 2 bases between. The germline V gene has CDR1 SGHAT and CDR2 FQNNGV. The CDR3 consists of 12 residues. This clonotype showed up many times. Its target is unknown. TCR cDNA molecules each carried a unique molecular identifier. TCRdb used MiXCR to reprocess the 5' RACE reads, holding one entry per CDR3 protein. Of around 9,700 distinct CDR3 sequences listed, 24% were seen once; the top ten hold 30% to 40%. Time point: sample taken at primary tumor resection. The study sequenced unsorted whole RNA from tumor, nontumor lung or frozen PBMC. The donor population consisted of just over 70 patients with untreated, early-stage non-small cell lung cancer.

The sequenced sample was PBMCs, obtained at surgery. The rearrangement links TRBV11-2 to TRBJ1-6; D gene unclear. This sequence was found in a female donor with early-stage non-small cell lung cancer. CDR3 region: CASSLGNSPLHF. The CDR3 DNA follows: TGTGCCAGCAGCTTAGGGAATTCACCCCTCCACTTT.